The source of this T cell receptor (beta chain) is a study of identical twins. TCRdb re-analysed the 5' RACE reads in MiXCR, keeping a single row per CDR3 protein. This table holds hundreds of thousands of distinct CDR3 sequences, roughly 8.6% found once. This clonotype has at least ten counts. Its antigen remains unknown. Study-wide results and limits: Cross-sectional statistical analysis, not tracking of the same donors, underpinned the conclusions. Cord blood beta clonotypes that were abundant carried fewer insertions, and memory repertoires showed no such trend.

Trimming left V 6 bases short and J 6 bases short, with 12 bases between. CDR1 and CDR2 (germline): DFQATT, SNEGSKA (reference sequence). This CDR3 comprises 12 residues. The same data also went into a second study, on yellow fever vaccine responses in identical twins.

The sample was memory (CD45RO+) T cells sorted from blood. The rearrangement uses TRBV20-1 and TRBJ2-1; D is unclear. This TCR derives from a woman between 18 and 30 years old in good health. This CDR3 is CSAPALGNEQFF. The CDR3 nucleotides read TGCAGTGCCCCAGCCCTCGGCAATGAGCAGTTCTTC.